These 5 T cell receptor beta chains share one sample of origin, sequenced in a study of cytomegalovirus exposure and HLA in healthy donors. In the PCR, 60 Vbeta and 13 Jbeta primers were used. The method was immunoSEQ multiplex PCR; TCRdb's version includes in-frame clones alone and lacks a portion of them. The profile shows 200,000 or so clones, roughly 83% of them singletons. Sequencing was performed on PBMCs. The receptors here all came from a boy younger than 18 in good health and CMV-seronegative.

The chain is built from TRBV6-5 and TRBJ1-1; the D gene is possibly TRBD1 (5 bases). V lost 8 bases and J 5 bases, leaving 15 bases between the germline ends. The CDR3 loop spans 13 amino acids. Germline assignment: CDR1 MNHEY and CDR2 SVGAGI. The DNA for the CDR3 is TGTGCCAGCGCGAACGGGGGTTGGACTGAAGCTTTCTTT. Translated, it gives CASANGGWTEAFF.

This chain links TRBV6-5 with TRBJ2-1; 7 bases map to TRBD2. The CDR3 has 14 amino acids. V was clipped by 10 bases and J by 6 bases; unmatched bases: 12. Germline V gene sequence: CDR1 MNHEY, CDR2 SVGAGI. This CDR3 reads CAIGPGTKGNEQFF. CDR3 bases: TGTGCCATCGGCCCCGGGACTAAAGGCAATGAGCAGTTCTTC.

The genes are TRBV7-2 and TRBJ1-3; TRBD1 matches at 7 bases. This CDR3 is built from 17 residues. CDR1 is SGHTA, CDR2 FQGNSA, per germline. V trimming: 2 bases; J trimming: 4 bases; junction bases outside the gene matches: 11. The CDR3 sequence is CASSLYRPGTAGNTIYF. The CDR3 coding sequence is TGTGCCAGCAGCTTATATCGACCGGGGACAGCAGGAAACACCATATATTTT.

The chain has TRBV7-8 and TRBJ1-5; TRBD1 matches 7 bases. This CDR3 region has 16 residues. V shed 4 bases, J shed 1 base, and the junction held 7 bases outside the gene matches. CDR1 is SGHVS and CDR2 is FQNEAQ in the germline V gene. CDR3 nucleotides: TGTGCCAGCAGCTCCCTACAGGGGAGCAGCAATCAGCCCCAGCATTTT. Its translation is CASSSLQGSSNQPQHF.

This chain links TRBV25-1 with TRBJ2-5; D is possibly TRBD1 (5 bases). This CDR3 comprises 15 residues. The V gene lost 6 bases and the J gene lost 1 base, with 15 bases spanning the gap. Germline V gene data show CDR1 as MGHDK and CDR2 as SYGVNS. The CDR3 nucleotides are TGTGCCAGCAGGAAAAGAGGACAAGTCCAAGAGACCCAGTACTTC. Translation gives CASRKRGQVQETQYF.